Below are 6 T cell receptor beta chains sequenced from a single sample in a study of T cell responses to AZD1222 COVID-19 vaccine. Repertoires were generated with immunoSEQ multiplex PCR, while TCRdb's copy carries only in-frame clones and drops some. The table has around 110,000 clones, 90% to 95% seen once; the top ten hold over 2.5%. The specimen comprised peripheral blood, sampled on day 0 of AZD1222 vaccination. The origin of the receptors is an adult in good health.

This clone was observed a single time. The rearrangement joins TRBV30 to TRBJ1-5; no clear D. The CDR3 loop spans 13 amino acids. The germline CDR1 and CDR2 sequences are GTSNPN and SVGIG (reference sequence). V was pared by 1 base and J by 6 bases, with 10 bases between. The CDR3 DNA reads as TGTGCCTGGAGTGCTCTCTACGGTCAGCCCCAGCATTTT. Translation: CAWSALYGQPQHF.

CDR3 DNA sequence: TGTGCCGGGACACTCGAGTCGGGGAACACTGAAGCTTTCTTT. Its protein is CAGTLESGNTEAFF. The chain joins TRBV2 to TRBJ1-1; D is possibly TRBD1 (6 bases). The CDR3 totals 14 residues. CDR1 SNHLY and CDR2 FYNNEI come from the germline V gene. The V end was cut by 11 bases, the J end by 1 base, with 17 bases between.

V usage is TRBV28 and J usage is TRBJ2-1; 12 bases map to TRBD1. The CDR3 has 15 residues. Unmatched junction bases numbered 11, after V lost 8 bases and J lost 9 bases. Germline-derived CDR1 and CDR2 are MDHEN and SYDVKM. Here the CDR3 reads CASEPPGQGAGEQFF. The CDR3 region has the DNA TGTGCCAGCGAACCTCCGGGACAGGGGGCCGGTGAGCAGTTCTTC.

The rearrangement joins TRBV30 to TRBJ2-2; D unresolved. Trimming removed 3 bases from V and 7 bases from J, with 18 bases in between. This CDR3 region has 15 residues. The germline V gene has CDR1 GTSNPN and CDR2 SVGIG (reference sequence). CDR3 region: CAWRSSQKGGGELFF. The CDR3 nucleotides are TGTGCCTGGAGGAGTAGTCAGAAAGGTGGCGGGGAGCTGTTTTTT.

The CDR3 DNA is TGTGCCAGCAGTTTATTGGGAGTCCGTGGAAACACCATATATTTT. Its translation is CASSLLGVRGNTIYF. The V gene is TRBV27, the J gene TRBJ1-3; D is unclear. V lost 1 base and J 3 bases, leaving 10 bases between the germline ends. The CDR3 length is 15 residues. CDR1 MNHEY and CDR2 SMNVEV come from the germline V gene (reference sequence).

The V gene is TRBV12-5, the J gene TRBJ2-5; D remains ambiguous. CDR1 and CDR2 (germline): LGHNT, FRNRAP. The CDR3 is 14 residues long. Trimming took off 3 bases at V and 2 bases at J, with 10 bases between the two ends. DNA of the CDR3: TGTGCTAGTGGTTTAAGCCTAGGGCAAGAGACCCAGTACTTC. This sequence encodes CASGLSLGQETQYF.